The T cell receptor (beta chain) described here comes from a study of beta chain features in type 1 diabetes. Overall study: Age, gender, cell numbers and subset yield matched between patients and controls.

Germline V CDR1 and CDR2: SGHVS, FQNEAQ. V shed 5 bases, J shed 3 bases, and the junction held 3 bases outside the gene matches. The CDR3 length is 13 residues. The count of this clone is one. Its antigen remains unidentified. Whole-study results and caveats: Patients with Type 1 diabetes showed moderately but significantly shorter TCRB CDR3s in all four CD4+ subsets.

Expressed TCRB transcripts were sequenced, since all the RNA that had been isolated was reverse transcribed. About a million reads per sample were averaged for stem cell-like memory samples. The method was immunoSEQ multiplex PCR; TCRdb's version includes in-frame clones alone and lacks a portion of them. In the table there are fewer than 15,000 clones, 35% to 55% of which are singletons. Once sorted, every population was more than 95% pure. The sequencing sample was made of stem cell memory CD4+ T cells from blood. This chain links TRBV7-8 with TRBJ2-7, with 8 bases aligning to TRBD2. This receptor was identified in a man in his late teens or twenties in good health. CDR3 nucleotide sequence: TGTGCCAGCAGCCCGGGACTAGGCTACGAGCAGTACTTC. This translates into CASSPGLGYEQYF.